The 13 T cell receptor beta chains below were found in one sample sequenced in a study of blood T cell repertoires in COVID-19. Sequencing used immunoSEQ multiplex PCR; TCRdb keeps in-frame clones, though not all of them. The sample contains 150,000 or so clones, 70% to 90% of which appear only once. Sequences were obtained from peripheral blood. All receptors come from a woman in her seventies with acute or convalescent COVID-19.

This chain uses TRBV7-2 with TRBJ2-3, with a tentative D call TRBD1 (6 bases). V lost 2 bases to trimming and J lost 4 bases, with 16 bases between them. The CDR3 contains 16 residues. Per the germline V gene, CDR1 is SGHTA and CDR2 is FQGNSA. CDR3 amino acids: CASSLSIGPGADTQYF. The CDR3 DNA reads as TGTGCCAGCAGCTTATCAATCGGGCCAGGGGCAGATACGCAGTATTTT.

The V and J genes are TRBV7-2 and TRBJ1-2, with D tentatively TRBD1 (6 bases). Trimming took off 1 base at V and 4 bases at J, with 16 bases between the two ends. The CDR3 is made up of 16 amino acids. Germline-derived CDR1 and CDR2 are SGHTA and FQGNSA. The DNA for the CDR3 is TGTGCCAGCAGCTTAGGTCGGGGGGCGGGAATCTATGGCTACACCTTC. Protein: CASSLGRGAGIYGYTF.

The chain employs TRBV5-1 and TRBJ2-5, with a possible D match to TRBD2 (5 bases). The germline gives CDR1 SGHRS, CDR2 YFSETQ. Trimming took off 0 bases at V and 1 base at J, with 7 bases between the two ends. The CDR3 covers 14 residues. CDR3 loop: CASSLAAVQETQYF. CDR3 coding DNA: TGCGCCAGCAGCTTGGCAGCGGTCCAAGAGACCCAGTACTTC.

The chain links TRBV15 to TRBJ1-4; D call uncertain. The CDR3 loop spans 14 amino acids. V lost 5 bases to trimming and J lost 4 bases, with 11 bases between them. Germline V gives CDR1 LNHNV, CDR2 YYDKDF (reference sequence). The CDR3 coding sequence is TGTGCCACCAGCTACGCGGGATTTAATGAAAAACTGTTTTTT. Translated: CATSYAGFNEKLFF.

The CDR3 reads CASSLLILAGYEQYF. In DNA, the CDR3 is TGTGCCAGCAGCTTACTTATACTAGCGGGCTACGAGCAGTACTTC. This sequence joins TRBV7-2 and TRBJ2-7; 9 nucleotides match TRBD2. The CDR3 has 15 amino acids. The germline V gene has CDR1 SGHTA and CDR2 FQGNSA. V was clipped by 2 bases and J by 3 bases; unmatched bases: 5. Variable domain in full (rest from reference TRBV7-2 and TRBJ2-7): GAGVSQSPSNKVTEKGKDVELRCDPISGHTALYWYRQSLGQGLEFLIYFQGNSAPDKSGLPSDRFSAERTGGSVSTLTIQRTQQEDSAVYLCASSLLILAGYEQYFGPGTRLTVT.

The rearrangement links TRBV9 to TRBJ2-5; 10 bases match TRBD2. The J segment lost 5 bases and the V segment lost 4 bases, leaving 8 bases of the junction unmatched. The germline gives CDR1 SGDLS, CDR2 YYNGEE. There are 15 residues in the CDR3. This chain's CDR3 is CASSTSGGARETQYF. The CDR3 region has the DNA TGTGCCAGCAGCACAAGCGGGGGGGCCCGGGAGACCCAGTACTTC.

This clone has a handful of counts. V usage is TRBV10-3 and J usage is TRBJ1-2; 9 bases align to TRBD1. The trim removed 10 bases at V and 7 bases at J, leaving 1 base unmatched. From germline, CDR1 is ENHRY and CDR2 SYGVKD. CDR3 length equals 10 residues. The CDR3 protein is CATGQGGYTF. In DNA form, the CDR3 reads TGTGCCACGGGACAGGGTGGCTACACCTTC.

The V gene is TRBV7-2, the J gene TRBJ2-7; 9 positions agree with TRBD1. Trimming at V came to 1 base and at J to 3 bases, leaving 4 bases not matched to a gene. CDR1 is SGHTA and CDR2 is FQGNSA in the germline V gene. The CDR3 length is 15 residues. In nucleotides, the CDR3 is TGTGCCAGCAGCTTAGATGGGACAGGGTTCTACGAGCAGTACTTC. This translates into CASSLDGTGFYEQYF. Using reference TRBV7-2 and TRBJ2-7 for the parts outside the CDR3, the full variable domain is GAGVSQSPSNKVTEKGKDVELRCDPISGHTALYWYRQSLGQGLEFLIYFQGNSAPDKSGLPSDRFSAERTGGSVSTLTIQRTQQEDSAVYLCASSLDGTGFYEQYFGPGTRLTVT.

The genes are TRBV6-1 and TRBJ2-5; tentative D call: TRBD1 (6 bases). This CDR3 has 17 residues. CDR1 is MNHNS and CDR2 is SASEGT in the germline V gene. Trimming removed 1 base at V and 2 bases at J, with 17 bases between. CDR3: CASSEGPPGDGQETQYF. The DNA for the CDR3 is TGTGCCAGCAGTGAAGGTCCCCCAGGGGATGGACAAGAGACCCAGTACTTC.

This clone was detected only a few times. This chain links TRBV19 with TRBJ1-1; 8 bases match TRBD1. The CDR3 spans 16 residues. Germline V CDR1 and CDR2: LNHDA, SQIVND (reference sequence). The junction had 8 bases not matched to a gene; V was cut back by 4 bases and J by 1 base. The CDR3: CASSRDRGHSNTEAFF. The CDR3 region has the DNA TGTGCCAGTAGTAGAGACAGGGGACATTCGAACACTGAAGCTTTCTTT.

The chain couples TRBV11-2 to TRBJ2-7; TRBD2 is a possible D gene (5 bases). The CDR3 has 15 amino acids. V shed 0 bases and J shed 4 bases, with 13 bases lying between them. Germline CDR1 and CDR2: SGHAT and FQNNGV. In DNA form, the CDR3 reads TGTGCCAGCAGCTTAGACCCCGGACTGTCATACGAGCAGTACTTC. Translation gives CASSLDPGLSYEQYF.

The rearrangement uses TRBV7-8 and TRBJ1-5; 7 bases align to TRBD1. The trim removed 4 bases at V and 9 bases at J, leaving 6 bases unmatched. The CDR3 runs to 13 residues. Germline CDR1 SGHVS, CDR2 FQNEAQ. CDR3 sequence reads: CASSSDRERPQHF. In DNA form, the CDR3 reads TGTGCCAGCAGCTCTGACAGGGAAAGGCCCCAGCATTTT.

V gene TRBV10-3 combines with J gene TRBJ1-1; TRBD1 is a possible D gene (5 bases). The CDR3 runs 13 residues. Between the trimmed V and J ends, which lost 4 bases and 11 bases, there was a span of 17 bases. Germline V CDR1 and CDR2: ENHRY, SYGVKD. The CDR3 nucleotides read TGTGCCATCAGTGCGGGTGGTAAAGGGGTCGCTTTCTTT. This encodes CAISAGGKGVAFF.